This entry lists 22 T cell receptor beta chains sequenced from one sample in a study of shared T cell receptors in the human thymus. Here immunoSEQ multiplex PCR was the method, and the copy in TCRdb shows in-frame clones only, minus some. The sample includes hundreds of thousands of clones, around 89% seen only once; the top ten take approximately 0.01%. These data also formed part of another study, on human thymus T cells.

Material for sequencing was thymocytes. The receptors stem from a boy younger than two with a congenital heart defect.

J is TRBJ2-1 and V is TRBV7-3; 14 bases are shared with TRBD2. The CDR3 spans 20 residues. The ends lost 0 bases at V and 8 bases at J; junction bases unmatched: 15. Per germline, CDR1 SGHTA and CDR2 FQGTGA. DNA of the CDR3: TGTGCCAGCAGCTTAACCCAGACTAGCGGGAGGGCCATGGTTTTCCATGAGCAGTTCTTC. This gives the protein CASSLTQTSGRAMVFHEQFF.

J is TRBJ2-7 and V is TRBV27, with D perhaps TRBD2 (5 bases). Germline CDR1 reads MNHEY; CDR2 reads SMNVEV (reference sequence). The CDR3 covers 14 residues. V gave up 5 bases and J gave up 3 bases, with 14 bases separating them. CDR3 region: CASSPRTDFYEQYF. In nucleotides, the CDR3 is TGTGCCAGCAGTCCGAGGACGGACTTCTACGAGCAGTACTTC.

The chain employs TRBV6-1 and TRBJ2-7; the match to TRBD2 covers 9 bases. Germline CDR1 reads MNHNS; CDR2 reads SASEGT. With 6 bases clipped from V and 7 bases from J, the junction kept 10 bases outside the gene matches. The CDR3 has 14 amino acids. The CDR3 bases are TGTGCCAGCAGACGGCCTGCGGGGGGGAGGGAGCAGTACTTC. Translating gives CASRRPAGGREQYF.

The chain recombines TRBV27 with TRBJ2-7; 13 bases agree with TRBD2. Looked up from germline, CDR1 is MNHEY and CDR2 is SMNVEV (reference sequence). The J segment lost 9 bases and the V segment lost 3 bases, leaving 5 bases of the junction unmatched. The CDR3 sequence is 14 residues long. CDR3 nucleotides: TGTGCCAGCAGTTTGAGGACTAGCGGGAGAGGGCAGTACTTC. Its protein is CASSLRTSGRGQYF.

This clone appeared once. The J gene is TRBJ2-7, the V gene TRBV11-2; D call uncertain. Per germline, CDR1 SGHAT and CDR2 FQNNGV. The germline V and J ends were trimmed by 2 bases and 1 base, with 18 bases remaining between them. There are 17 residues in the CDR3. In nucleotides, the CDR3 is TGTGCCAGCAGCTTATCTGGCCCCCTGACTGGTTCCTACGAGCAGTACTTC. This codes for CASSLSGPLTGSYEQYF.

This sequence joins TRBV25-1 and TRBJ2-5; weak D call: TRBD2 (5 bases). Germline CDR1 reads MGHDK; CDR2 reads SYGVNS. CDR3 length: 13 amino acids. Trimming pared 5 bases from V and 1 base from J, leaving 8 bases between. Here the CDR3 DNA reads TGTGCCAGCAGTCCGGGGATCCAAGAGACCCAGTACTTC. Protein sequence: CASSPGIQETQYF.

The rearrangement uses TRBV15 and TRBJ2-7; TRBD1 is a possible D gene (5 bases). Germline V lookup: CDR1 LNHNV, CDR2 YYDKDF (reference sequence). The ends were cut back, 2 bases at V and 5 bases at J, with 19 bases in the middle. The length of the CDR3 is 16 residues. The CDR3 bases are TGTGCCACCAGCAGAACCAGGGTCACGACATTGAACGAGCAGTACTTC. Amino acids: CATSRTRVTTLNEQYF.

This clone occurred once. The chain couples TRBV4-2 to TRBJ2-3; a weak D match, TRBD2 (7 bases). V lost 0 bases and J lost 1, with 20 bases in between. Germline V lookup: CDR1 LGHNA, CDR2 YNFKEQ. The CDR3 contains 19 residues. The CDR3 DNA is TGTGCCAGCAGCCAAGATCTGCTCGGGCTAGGGGGGGGCACAGATACGCAGTATTTT. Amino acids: CASSQDLLGLGGGTDTQYF.

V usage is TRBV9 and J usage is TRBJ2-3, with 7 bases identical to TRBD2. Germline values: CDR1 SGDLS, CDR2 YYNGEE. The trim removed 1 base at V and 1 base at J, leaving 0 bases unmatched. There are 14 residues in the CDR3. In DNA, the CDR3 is TGTGCCAGCAGCGTACTAGCGGGCACAGATACGCAGTATTTT. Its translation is CASSVLAGTDTQYF.

CDR3 in amino acids: CASQGQSVVDTEAFF. CDR3 nucleotide sequence: TGTGCCAGCCAGGGACAGTCCGTAGTGGACACTGAAGCTTTCTTT. This chain joins TRBV21-1 and TRBJ1-1; the tabulated D call, TRBD1, remains unverified against the DNA. TRBV21-1 is given as a pseudogene. CDR3 length: 15 residues.

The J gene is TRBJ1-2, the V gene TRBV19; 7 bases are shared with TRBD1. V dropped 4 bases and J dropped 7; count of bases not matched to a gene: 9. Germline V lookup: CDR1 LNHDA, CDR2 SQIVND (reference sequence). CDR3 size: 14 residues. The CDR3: CASSRTGPWAGYTF. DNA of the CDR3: TGTGCCAGTAGTAGGACAGGACCTTGGGCTGGCTACACCTTC.

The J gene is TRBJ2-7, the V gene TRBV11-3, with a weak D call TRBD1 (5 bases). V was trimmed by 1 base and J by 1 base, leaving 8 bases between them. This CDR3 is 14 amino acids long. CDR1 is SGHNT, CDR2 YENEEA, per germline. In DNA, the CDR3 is TGTGCCAGCAGCTTAGCGGACAAGTCCTACGAGCAGTACTTC. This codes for CASSLADKSYEQYF.

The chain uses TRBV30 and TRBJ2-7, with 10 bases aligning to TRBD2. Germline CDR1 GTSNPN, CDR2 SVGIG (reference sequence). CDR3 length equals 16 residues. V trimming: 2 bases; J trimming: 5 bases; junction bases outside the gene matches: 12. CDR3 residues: CAWSPPLAGEAHEQYF. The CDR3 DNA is TGTGCCTGGAGTCCACCCCTAGCGGGAGAAGCCCACGAGCAGTACTTC. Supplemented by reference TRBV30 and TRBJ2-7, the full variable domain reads SQTIHQWPATLVQPVGSPLSLECTVEGTSNPNLYWYRQAAGRGLQLLFYSVGIGQISSEVPQNLSASRPQDRQFILSSKKLLLSDSGFYLCAWSPPLAGEAHEQYFGPGTRLTVT.

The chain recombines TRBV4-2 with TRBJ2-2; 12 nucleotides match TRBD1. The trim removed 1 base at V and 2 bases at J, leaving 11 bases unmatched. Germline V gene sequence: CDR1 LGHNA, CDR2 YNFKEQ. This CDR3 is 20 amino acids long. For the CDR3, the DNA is TGTGCCAGCAGCCAAGTCTCCATCCGGGACAGGGGGCCCAACACCGGGGAGCTGTTTTTT. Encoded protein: CASSQVSIRDRGPNTGELFF.

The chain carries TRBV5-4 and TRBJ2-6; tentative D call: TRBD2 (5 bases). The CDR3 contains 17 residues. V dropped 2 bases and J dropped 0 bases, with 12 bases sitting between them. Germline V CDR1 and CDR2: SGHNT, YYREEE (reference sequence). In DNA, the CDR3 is TGTGCCAGCAGCTTCTGTGGACGGGACTCTGGGGCCAACGTCCTGACTTTC. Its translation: CASSFCGRDSGANVLTF.

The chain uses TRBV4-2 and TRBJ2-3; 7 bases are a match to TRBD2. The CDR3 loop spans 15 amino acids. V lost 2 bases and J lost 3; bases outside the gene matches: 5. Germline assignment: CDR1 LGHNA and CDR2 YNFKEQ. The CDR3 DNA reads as TGTGCCAGCAGCCAATTTCCGGGAGGAACAGATACGCAGTATTTT. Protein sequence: CASSQFPGGTDTQYF.

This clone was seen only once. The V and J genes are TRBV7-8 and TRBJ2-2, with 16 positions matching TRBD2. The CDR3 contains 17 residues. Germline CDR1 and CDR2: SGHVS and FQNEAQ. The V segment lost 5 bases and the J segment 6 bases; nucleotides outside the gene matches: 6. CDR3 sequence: CASSRGTSGRASGELFF. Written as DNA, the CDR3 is TGTGCCAGCAGCAGGGGGACTAGCGGGAGGGCCTCCGGGGAGCTGTTTTTT. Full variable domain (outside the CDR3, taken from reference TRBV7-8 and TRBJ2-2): GAGVSQSPRYKVAKRGQDVALRCDPISGHVSLFWYQQALGQGPEFLTYFQNEAQLDKSGLPSDRFFAERPEGSVSTLKIQRTQQEDSAVYLCASSRGTSGRASGELFFGEGSRLTVL.

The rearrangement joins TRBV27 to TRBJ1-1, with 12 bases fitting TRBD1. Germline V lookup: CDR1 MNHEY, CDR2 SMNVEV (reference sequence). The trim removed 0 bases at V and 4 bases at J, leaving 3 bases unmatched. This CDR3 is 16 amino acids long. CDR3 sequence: CASSLSGQGASTEAFF. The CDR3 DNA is TGTGCCAGCAGTTTATCGGGACAGGGGGCCAGCACTGAAGCTTTCTTT.

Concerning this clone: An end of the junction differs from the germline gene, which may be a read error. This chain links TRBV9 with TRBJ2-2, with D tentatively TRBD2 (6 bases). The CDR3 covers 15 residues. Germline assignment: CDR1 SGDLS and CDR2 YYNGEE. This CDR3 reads CASSVLTGVAGELLF. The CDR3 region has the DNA TGTGCCAGCAGCGTCTTAACGGGAGTAGCCGGGGAGCTGCTTTTT.

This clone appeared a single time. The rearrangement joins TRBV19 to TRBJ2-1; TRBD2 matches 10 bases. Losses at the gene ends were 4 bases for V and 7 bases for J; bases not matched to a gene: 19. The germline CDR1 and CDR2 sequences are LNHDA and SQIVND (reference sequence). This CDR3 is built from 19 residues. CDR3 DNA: TGTGCCAGTAGTACCACCCGCCCTCGGGTGAGCGGGGGGGGGAATGAGCAGTTCTTC. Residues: CASSTTRPRVSGGGNEQFF.

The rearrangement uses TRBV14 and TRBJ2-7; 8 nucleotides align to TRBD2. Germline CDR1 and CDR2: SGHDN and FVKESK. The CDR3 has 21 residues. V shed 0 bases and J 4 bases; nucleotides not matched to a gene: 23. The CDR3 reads CASSQDWWSPLLAAKIYEQYF. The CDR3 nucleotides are TGTGCCAGCAGCCAAGATTGGTGGTCCCCATTACTAGCGGCCAAAATTTACGAGCAGTACTTC. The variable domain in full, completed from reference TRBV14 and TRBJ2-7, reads EAGVTQFPSHSVIEKGQTVTLRCDPISGHDNLYWYRRVMGKEIKFLLHFVKESKQDESGMPNNRFLAERTGGTYSTLKVQPAELEDSGVYFCASSQDWWSPLLAAKIYEQYFGPGTRLTVT.

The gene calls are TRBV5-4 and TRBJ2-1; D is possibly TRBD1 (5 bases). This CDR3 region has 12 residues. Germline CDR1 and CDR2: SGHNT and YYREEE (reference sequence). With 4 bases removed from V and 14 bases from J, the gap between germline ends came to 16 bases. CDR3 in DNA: TGTGCCAGCAGCGCGGAGCACAGGAGAAAGTTCTTC. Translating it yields CASSAEHRRKFF.